This record covers a single TCR beta chain. The data are from a study of patients and donors after allogeneic stem cell transplantation. The germline V and J ends were trimmed by 8 bases and 2 bases, with 9 bases remaining between them. This CDR3 is 12 amino acids long. Germline assignment: CDR1 MNHEY and CDR2 SVGEGT. TCRdb re-called the RT-PCR reads through MiXCR, storing one row per CDR3 protein. The data hold roughly 2,500 distinct CDR3 sequences, with about 21% observed a single time. The sequence was obtained from a human donor who was either an allogeneic HSCT recipient or a stem cell or donor lymphocyte infusion donor (not recorded which). It is not recorded whose cells these are; they may come from a transplant donor. The sample taken for sequencing was blood, either unsorted or a sorted T cell fraction (not recorded which). The genes are TRBV6-2 or TRBV6-3 and TRBJ1-1; D uncertain. CDR3 amino acids: CASQLSNTEAFF. The CDR3 DNA reads as TGTGCCAGCCAACTCAGTAACACTGAAGCTTTCTTT.